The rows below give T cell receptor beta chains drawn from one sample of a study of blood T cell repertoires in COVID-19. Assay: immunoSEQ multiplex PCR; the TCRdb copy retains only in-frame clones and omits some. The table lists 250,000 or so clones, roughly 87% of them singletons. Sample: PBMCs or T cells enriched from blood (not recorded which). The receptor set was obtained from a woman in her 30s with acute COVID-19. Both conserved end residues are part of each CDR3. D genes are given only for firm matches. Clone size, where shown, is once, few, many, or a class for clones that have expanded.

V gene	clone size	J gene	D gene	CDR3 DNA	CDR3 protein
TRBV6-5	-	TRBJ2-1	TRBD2	TGTGCCAGTAAGAGCGGGGGGTCCAATGAGCAGTTCTTC	CASKSGGSNEQFF
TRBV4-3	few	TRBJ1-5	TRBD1	TGCGCCAGCAGCCCCCAACAGGGGAGTTTTCAGCCCCAGCATTTT	CASSPQQGSFQPQHF
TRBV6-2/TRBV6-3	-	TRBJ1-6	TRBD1	TGTGCCAGCAGTTACGGGGCAGGGGGTTATCAGACCCTCCACTTT	CASSYGAGGYQTLHF
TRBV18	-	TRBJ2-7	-	TGTGCCAGCTCTCCCCTCATCGGGGGTCGAGCCTACGAGCAGTACTTC	CASSPLIGGRAYEQYF
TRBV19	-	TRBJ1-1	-	TGTGCCAGTAGTATCAACTCGGACACTGAAGCTTTCTTT	CASSINSDTEAFF
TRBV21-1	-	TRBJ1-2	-	TGTGCCAGCCCCCCTCTATATGGCTACACCTTC	CASPPLYGYTF
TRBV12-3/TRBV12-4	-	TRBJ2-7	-	TGTGCCAGCACGGCCGGGGGCTACGAGCAGTACTTC	CASTAGGYEQYF
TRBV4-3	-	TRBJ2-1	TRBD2	TGCGCCAGCAGCCAAGAACTTAGCGGGGGGGCCTTTAATGAGCAGTTCTTC	CASSQELSGGAFNEQFF
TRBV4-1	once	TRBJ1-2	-	TGCGCCAGCAGCCAAAGTACAAGTAGGGGTTTCGATGGCTACACCTTC	CASSQSTSRGFDGYTF
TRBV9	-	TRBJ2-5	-	TGTGCCAGCAGCGTAGGGGTCAGGGGTGAGACCCAGTACTTC	CASSVGVRGETQYF
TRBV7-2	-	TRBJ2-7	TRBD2	TGTGCCAGCAGCTCGGGACCACCGGGGGGTTACTACGAGCAGTACTTC	CASSSGPPGGYYEQYF
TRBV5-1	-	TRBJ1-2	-	TGCGCCAGCAGCTTGGGCAGGGATGGCTACACCTTC	CASSLGRDGYTF
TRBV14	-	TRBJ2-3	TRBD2	TGTGCCAGCAGCCAAGTGGCCCCGCGACTAGCGGGAGTAACAGATACGCAGTATTTT	CASSQVAPRLAGVTDTQYF
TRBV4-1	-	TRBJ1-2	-	TGCGCCAGCAGCCAAGGTACGGAGGCAACCGGCTACACCTTC	CASSQGTEATGYTF
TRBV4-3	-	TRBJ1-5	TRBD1	TGCGCCAGCAGCCCACGCAGGGGGGATGACAATCAGCCCCAGCATTTT	CASSPRRGDDNQPQHF
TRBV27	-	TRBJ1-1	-	TGTGCCAGCAGTTTAATCCCCCTTAGAAACACTGAAGCTTTCTTT	CASSLIPLRNTEAFF
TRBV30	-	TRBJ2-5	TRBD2	TGTGCCTGGAGTGTAGGGGTAGCGGGGGCTGAGACCCAGTACTTC	CAWSVGVAGAETQYF
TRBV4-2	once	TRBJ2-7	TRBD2	TGTGCCAGCAGCCACCTAGGGGGACTAGGGGTTTACGAGCAGTACTTC	CASSHLGGLGVYEQYF
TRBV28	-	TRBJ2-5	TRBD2	TGTGCCAGCAGACTTAGGACTAGCGAAGAAGAGACCCAGTACTTC	CASRLRTSEEETQYF
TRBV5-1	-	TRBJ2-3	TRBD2	TGCGCCAGCAGCCACGGACTAGCGGGGAGCACAGATACGCAGTATTTT	CASSHGLAGSTDTQYF
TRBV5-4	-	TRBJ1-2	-	TGTGCCAGCAGTCGGGACTTGGATGGCTACACCTTC	CASSRDLDGYTF
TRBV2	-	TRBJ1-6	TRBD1	TGTGCCAGCAGTTCCGGGACAGGCTATAATTCACCCCTCCACTTT	CASSSGTGYNSPLHF
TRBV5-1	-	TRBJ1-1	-	TGCGCCAGCAGCTTGAATAGAAACACTGAAGCTTTCTTT	CASSLNRNTEAFF
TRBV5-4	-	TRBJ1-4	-	TGTGCCAGCAGCCCTCCGGGACAAGGAAGGGAAAAACTGTTTTTT	CASSPPGQGREKLFF
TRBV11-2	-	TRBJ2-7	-	TGTGCCAGCAGCTTAGTGGCAGGGGACTCCTACGAGCAGTACTTC	CASSLVAGDSYEQYF
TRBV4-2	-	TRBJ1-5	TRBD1	TGTGCCAGCAGCCAAGAACAGGGGCTAGCTCATCAGCCCCAGCATTTT	CASSQEQGLAHQPQHF
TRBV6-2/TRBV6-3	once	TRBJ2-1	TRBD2	TGTGCCAGCAGTTATGGCGGGGGGATGATTGAGCAGTTCTTC	CASSYGGGMIEQFF
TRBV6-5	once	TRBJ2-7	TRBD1	TGTGCCAGCAGTTACACCTGGGACAGATCCTACGAGCAGTACTTC	CASSYTWDRSYEQYF
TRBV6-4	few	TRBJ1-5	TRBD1	TGTGCCAGCATGGGACAGTATAGCAATCAGCCCCAGCATTTT	CASMGQYSNQPQHF
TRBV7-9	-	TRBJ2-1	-	TGTGCCAGCAGCCCAAACAGCCTCTCCTACAATGAGCAGTTCTTC	CASSPNSLSYNEQFF
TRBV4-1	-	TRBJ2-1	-	TGCGCCAGCAGCCAAGAACCTAGCTCCTACAATGAGCAGTTCTTC	CASSQEPSSYNEQFF
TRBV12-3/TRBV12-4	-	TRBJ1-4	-	TGTGCCAGCACGGCAACAGATGAAAAACTGTTTTTT	CASTATDEKLFF
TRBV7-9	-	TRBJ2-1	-	TGTGCCAGCAGCTCACTTGGGTGGGGCGATGAGCAGTTCTTC	CASSSLGWGDEQFF
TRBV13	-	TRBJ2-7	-	TGTGCCAGCAGCTTAGGAAGGGGCGCATCTTACGAGCAGTACTTC	CASSLGRGASYEQYF
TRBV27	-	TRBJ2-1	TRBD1	TGTGCCAGCAGTCGGACAGGGGGTCGGAATGAGCAGTTCTTC	CASSRTGGRNEQFF
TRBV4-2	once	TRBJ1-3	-	TGTGCCAGCAGCCCAGCGAGGACAGCCGGAAACACCATATATTTT	CASSPARTAGNTIYF
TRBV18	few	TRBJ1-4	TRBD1	TGTGCCAGCTCACGGGACAGGGAGGATGAAAAACTGTTTTTT	CASSRDREDEKLFF
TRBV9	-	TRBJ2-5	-	TGTGCCAGCAGCAGAGTTATTTCCGAGAGGGAGACCCAGTACTTC	CASSRVISERETQYF
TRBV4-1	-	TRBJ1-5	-	TGCGCCAGCAGCCAAGATCGGAATCAGCCCCAGCATTTT	CASSQDRNQPQHF
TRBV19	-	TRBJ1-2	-	TGTGCCAGTAGTATCGCAGGACAGAACTATGGCTACACCTTC	CASSIAGQNYGYTF
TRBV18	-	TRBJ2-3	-	TGTGCCAGCAGGAGGACGGGGGTGGATACGCAGTATTTT	CASRRTGVDTQYF
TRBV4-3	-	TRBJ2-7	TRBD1	TGCGCCAGCAGCCACTCTGCGACAGGGGAATCCTACGAGCAGTACTTC	CASSHSATGESYEQYF
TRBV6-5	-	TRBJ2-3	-	TGTGCCAGCAGTTACTCGAGAGGTTCCAGCACAGATACGCAGTATTTT	CASSYSRGSSTDTQYF
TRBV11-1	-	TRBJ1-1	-	TGTGCCAGCAGCTCGGTTTTGACAGGCCTGAACACTGAAGCTTTCTTT	CASSSVLTGLNTEAFF
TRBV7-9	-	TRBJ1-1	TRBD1	TGTGCCAGCAGCCAGACAGGGATTGAAGCTTTCTTT	CASSQTGIEAFF
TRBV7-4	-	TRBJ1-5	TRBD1	TGTGCCAGCAGCCTACCTTTCCGGGACAGTTATAGCAATCAGCCCCAGCATTTT	CASSLPFRDSYSNQPQHF
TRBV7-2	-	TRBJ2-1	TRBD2	TGTGCCAGCAGCTTAGAGGGGCGGGGGGCCCCAAGGCAGTTCTTC	CASSLEGRGAPRQFF
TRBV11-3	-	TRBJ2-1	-	TGTGCCAGCAGCAAAGATGAGCGGGCAGGCAACTACAATGAGCAGTTCTTC	CASSKDERAGNYNEQFF
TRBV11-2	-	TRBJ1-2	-	TGTGCCAGCAGCTTAGAACAGAACTATGGCTACACCTTC	CASSLEQNYGYTF
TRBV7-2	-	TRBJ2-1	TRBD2	TGTGCCAGCAGTCTAAGCGGGGGGCGCAATGAGCAGTTCTTC	CASSLSGGRNEQFF
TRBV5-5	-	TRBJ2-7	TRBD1	TGTGCCAGCAGCCTGGGGACAGATCTCCCCTACGAGCAGTACTTC	CASSLGTDLPYEQYF
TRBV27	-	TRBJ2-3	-	TGTGCCAGCAGTTTGGGCCCACGGACTCTCCCAGATACGCAGTATTTT	CASSLGPRTLPDTQYF
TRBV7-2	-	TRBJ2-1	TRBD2	TGTGCCAGCAGCTTGACTAGCGGGGGGGAGATGAATGAGCAGTTCTTC	CASSLTSGGEMNEQFF
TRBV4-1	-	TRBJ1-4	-	TGCGCCAGCAGCCAAGAGCCAGCGAGGAATAATGAAAAACTGTTTTTT	CASSQEPARNNEKLFF
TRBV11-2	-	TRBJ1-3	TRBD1	TGTGCCAGCAGCCAGGACAGGGGGTTCGGAAACACCATATATTTT	CASSQDRGFGNTIYF
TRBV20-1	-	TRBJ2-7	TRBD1	TGCAGTGCTAGTGGGACAGGGACTCTAGTTGTTGGTGATATAGAGCAGTACTTC	CSASGTGTLVVGDIEQYF
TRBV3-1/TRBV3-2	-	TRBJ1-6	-	TGTGCCAGCAGACACAGGGTCTCACCCCTCCACTTT	CASRHRVSPLHF
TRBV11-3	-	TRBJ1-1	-	TGTGCCAGCAGCTTAGAGGGGCGTCGGCCCACCGAAGCTTTCTTT	CASSLEGRRPTEAFF
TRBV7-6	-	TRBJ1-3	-	TGTGCCAGCAGCCAACCCGGGACACCAAGCTCTGGAAACACCATATATTTT	CASSQPGTPSSGNTIYF
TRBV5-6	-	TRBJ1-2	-	TGTGCCAGCATCCTCACAGGGCTCAACTATGGCTACACCTTC	CASILTGLNYGYTF